Below are 22 T cell receptor beta chains sequenced from a single sample in a study of brain metastases from non-small cell lung cancer. TCRdb keeps only in-frame clones here, not all; method: immunoSEQ multiplex PCR. The table lists roughly 2,200 clones, about 85% of them singletons, with around a tenth in the top ten. The sequenced sample was primary lung tumor tissue. All receptors come from a donor at least 40 years old with non-small cell lung cancer.

The V call is TRBV28, the J call TRBJ1-2; D is unresolved. Germline lookup yields CDR1 MDHEN and CDR2 SYDVKM. This CDR3 contains 13 residues. Trimming took off 4 bases at V and 6 bases at J, with 12 bases between the two ends. CDR3 region: CASSSQTVNGYTF. CDR3 DNA sequence: TGTGCCAGCAGTTCCCAGACTGTCAATGGCTACACCTTC.

The count of this clone is one. V is TRBV11-1 and J is TRBJ2-5; the D is unclear. Germline V lookup: CDR1 SGHAT, CDR2 FQDESV (reference sequence). With 5 bases removed from V and 5 bases from J, the gap between germline ends came to 12 bases. There are 13 residues in the CDR3. CDR3 nucleotide sequence: TGTGCCAGCAGCCTAGGGTCTGTCGAGACCCAGTACTTC. Its protein is CASSLGSVETQYF.

The rearrangement uses TRBV24-1 and TRBJ2-5, with TRBD1 identical over 9 bases. Germline V gene sequence: CDR1 KGHDR, CDR2 SFDVKD. Trimming cost V 3 bases and J 5 bases; bases outside gene matches: 9. CDR3 length equals 16 residues. This CDR3 reads CATSDPTTGGGETQYF. CDR3 coding DNA: TGTGCCACCAGTGATCCCACCACAGGGGGCGGCGAGACCCAGTACTTC.

The rearrangement links TRBV28 to TRBJ2-1, with 14 nucleotides matching TRBD2. Germline-derived CDR1 and CDR2 are MDHEN and SYDVKM. Unmatched junction bases numbered 9, after V lost 7 bases and J lost 7 bases. The CDR3 is made up of 16 amino acids. CDR3 nucleotide sequence: TGTGCCAGCACCCTGGGACTAGCGGGAGTTAAGAATGAGCAGTTCTTC. Amino acid sequence: CASTLGLAGVKNEQFF.

This clone ranks as large (0.1 to 1%). V gene TRBV4-3 combines with J gene TRBJ1-5; D remains ambiguous. V was clipped by 0 bases and J by 9 bases, with 12 bases between them. The CDR3 has 14 residues. The V gene's germline CDR1 is LGHNA and CDR2 YSLEER. CDR3 sequence reads: CASSQELGYRPQHF. DNA for the CDR3: TGCGCCAGCAGCCAAGAGCTGGGCTATAGGCCCCAGCATTTT.

With respect to this clone: The junction departs from the called germline gene at one end, perhaps through a read error. The chain joins TRBV5-6 to TRBJ2-5; D remains unclear. This CDR3 is 13 amino acids long. Germline V gene data show CDR1 as SGHDT and CDR2 as YYEEEE. CDR3 coding DNA: TGTACCAGCAGCCCGAAGGGTGGGGAGACCCAGTACTTC. It is translated as CTSSPKGGETQYF. The entire variable domain, with the rest obtained from reference TRBV5-6 and TRBJ2-5, is as follows: DAGVTQSPTHLIKTRGQQVTLRCSPKSGHDTVSWYQQALGQGPQFIFQYYEEEERQRGNFPDRFSGHQFPNYSSELNVNALLLGDSALYLCTSSPKGGETQYFGPGTRLLVL.

In this sample, this clone is large. The same CDR3 is also encoded by other DNA sequences in this sample. The rearrangement uses TRBV7-2 and TRBJ1-1, with D uncertain. The CDR3 is 15 residues long. Germline CDR1 is SGHTA and CDR2 is FQGNSA. V was shortened by 6 bases and J by 0 bases, with 14 bases between the two germline ends. The CDR3 DNA reads as TGTGCCAGCAGTACTCACATTCAGCTGAACACTGAAGCTTTCTTT. Its protein is CASSTHIQLNTEAFF.

This clone was observed a few times. The rearrangement links TRBV28 to TRBJ2-3; D gene uncertain. This CDR3 is built from 12 residues. Trimming removed 7 bases from V and 7 bases from J, with 12 bases in between. Germline V CDR1 and CDR2: MDHEN, SYDVKM. The CDR3 protein is CASKSLLYTQYF. CDR3 nucleotides: TGTGCCAGCAAGTCCCTTCTCTATACGCAGTATTTT.

V usage is TRBV5-6 and J usage is TRBJ1-2; D gene ambiguous. The CDR3 length is 16 residues. V lost 4 bases and J 7 bases, leaving 23 bases between the germline ends. CDR1 and CDR2 (germline): SGHDT, YYEEEE. CDR3 nucleotide sequence: TGTGCCAGCAGCGCCAGACAAGGTATAATTGATGGTGGCTACACCTTC. It yields the protein CASSARQGIIDGGYTF.

On this clone: A much larger clone differs from this one at a single base, so this may be a read error. The chain is built from TRBV5-6 and TRBJ2-7; 8 nucleotides align to TRBD2. This CDR3 contains 15 residues. The V gene's germline CDR1 is SGHDT and CDR2 YYEEEE. Trimming removed 4 bases from V and 6 bases from J; junction bases left unmatched: 12. Here the CDR3 reads CASSRDLAGGFEQYF. Here the CDR3 DNA reads TGTGCCAGCAGCCGAGACCTAGCGGGCGGTTTCGAGCAGTACTTC.

The chain couples TRBV7-2 to TRBJ1-1; D not certain. Germline V gene lookup returns CDR1 SGHTA and CDR2 FQGNSA. The CDR3 spans 13 residues. Trimming cost V 6 bases and J 0 bases, with 8 bases left between them. The CDR3 DNA reads TGTGCCAGCAGGTGGGTAGTGAACACTGAAGCTTTCTTT. Protein product: CASRWVVNTEAFF.

The chain recombines TRBV19 with TRBJ1-2; D gene uncertain. The CDR3 consists of 15 residues. CDR1 is LNHDA and CDR2 is SQIVND in the germline V gene (reference sequence). The V end lost 2 bases, the J end lost 8 bases, and 18 bases lay between the germline ends. Here the CDR3 reads CASSISAGTGYGYTF. CDR3 DNA sequence: TGTGCCAGTAGTATAAGTGCAGGAACGGGTTACGGCTACACCTTC.

The CDR3 DNA reads TGTGCCAGCAGGGACGTAGAACCCTACGAGCAGTACTTC. This codes for CASRDVEPYEQYF. The gene calls are TRBV2 and TRBJ2-7; unclear D gene. This CDR3 region has 13 residues. Germline V gives CDR1 SNHLY, CDR2 FYNNEI. With 6 bases removed from V and 2 bases from J, the gap between germline ends came to 11 bases.

The J gene is TRBJ1-6, the V gene TRBV28; D gene uncertain. There are 12 residues in the CDR3. Trimming stripped 7 bases from V and 11 bases from J, with 12 bases between. Germline CDR1 MDHEN, CDR2 SYDVKM. CDR3 protein: CASNYEGAPLHF. CDR3 DNA sequence: TGTGCCAGCAATTATGAGGGTGCACCCCTCCACTTT.

In the case of this clone: The junction and the germline gene differ at one end; a read error may be behind it. Other nucleotide sequences from this sample produce the same CDR3. The rearrangement links TRBV27 to TRBJ2-5; possible D gene TRBD2, 5 bases. The CDR3 extends over 17 amino acids. In germline, CDR1 is MNHEY, CDR2 SMNVEV (reference sequence). CDR3: CASSLLASGGGAETQYF. DNA of the CDR3: TGTGCCAGCAGTTTACTAGCCTCGGGTGGAGGAGCAGAGACCCAATACTTC.

This clone has just a few counts. The chain employs TRBV9 and TRBJ2-4, with D tentatively TRBD1 or TRBD2 (7 bases each). Trimming shortened V by 5 bases and J by 8 bases, and 17 bases separated the two germline ends. CDR1 is SGDLS and CDR2 is YYNGEE in the germline V gene. The CDR3 sequence is 14 residues long. Here the CDR3 DNA reads TGTGCCAGCAGTGAGCGGGGACAGAGGGACATTCAGTACTTC. This translates into CASSERGQRDIQYF.

The CDR3 sequence is CAWSVGAGDQPQHF. As DNA, the CDR3 is TGTGCCTGGAGTGTTGGGGCAGGGGATCAGCCCCAGCATTTT. The rearrangement joins TRBV30 to TRBJ1-5; tentative D call: TRBD1 (6 bases). V was clipped by 0 bases and J by 5 bases, with 11 bases between them. Germline-derived CDR1 and CDR2 are GTSNPN and SVGIG (reference sequence). The CDR3 length is 14 residues.

The V call is TRBV9, the J call TRBJ2-7; tentative D call: TRBD1 (6 bases). Germline CDR1 SGDLS, CDR2 YYNGEE. This CDR3 has 13 amino acids. V lost 3 bases and J 7 bases, leaving 14 bases between the germline ends. CDR3 DNA sequence: TGTGCCAGCAGCGACCGAGCGCAGGGGGAGCAGTACTTC. Translated: CASSDRAQGEQYF.

The J gene is TRBJ2-1, the V gene TRBV19; TRBD2 is a possible D gene (7 bases). The CDR3 runs 14 residues. The germline CDR1 and CDR2 sequences are LNHDA and SQIVND (reference sequence). The germline V and J ends were trimmed by 5 bases and 10 bases, with 18 bases remaining between them. DNA of the CDR3: TGTGCCAGTAGTGTCAGCCGGGGGGCCGGGGAGCAGTTCTTC. Translated: CASSVSRGAGEQFF.

V usage is TRBV14 and J usage is TRBJ1-2, with TRBD1 as a possible D gene (5 bases). The CDR3 sequence is 15 residues long. The germline V gene has CDR1 SGHDN and CDR2 FVKESK. V lost 1 base and J 1 base, leaving 10 bases between the germline ends. The CDR3 region is CASSQGTGYNYGYTF. As DNA, the CDR3 is TGTGCCAGCAGCCAAGGAACAGGATATAACTATGGCTACACCTTC.

This chain joins TRBV3-1 (or the pseudogene TRBV3-2) and TRBJ2-3, with TRBD2 as a possible D gene (6 bases). This CDR3 region has 16 residues. V was cut by 0 bases and J by 4 bases, with 14 bases left in between. The germline V gene has CDR1 LGHDT and CDR2 YNNKEL (reference sequence). CDR3 region: CASSQERLASADTQYF. CDR3 DNA sequence: TGTGCCAGCAGCCAAGAAAGGCTAGCTAGCGCAGATACGCAGTATTTT.

The rearrangement joins TRBV2 to TRBJ2-3, with TRBD1 matching over 9 bases. In germline, CDR1 is SNHLY, CDR2 FYNNEI. V was pared by 6 bases and J by 1 base, with 2 bases of the junction left unmatched. The CDR3 consists of 14 residues. The CDR3 loop reads CASRDRGGTDTQYF. For the CDR3, the DNA is TGTGCCAGCAGGGACAGGGGTGGCACAGATACGCAGTATTTT.